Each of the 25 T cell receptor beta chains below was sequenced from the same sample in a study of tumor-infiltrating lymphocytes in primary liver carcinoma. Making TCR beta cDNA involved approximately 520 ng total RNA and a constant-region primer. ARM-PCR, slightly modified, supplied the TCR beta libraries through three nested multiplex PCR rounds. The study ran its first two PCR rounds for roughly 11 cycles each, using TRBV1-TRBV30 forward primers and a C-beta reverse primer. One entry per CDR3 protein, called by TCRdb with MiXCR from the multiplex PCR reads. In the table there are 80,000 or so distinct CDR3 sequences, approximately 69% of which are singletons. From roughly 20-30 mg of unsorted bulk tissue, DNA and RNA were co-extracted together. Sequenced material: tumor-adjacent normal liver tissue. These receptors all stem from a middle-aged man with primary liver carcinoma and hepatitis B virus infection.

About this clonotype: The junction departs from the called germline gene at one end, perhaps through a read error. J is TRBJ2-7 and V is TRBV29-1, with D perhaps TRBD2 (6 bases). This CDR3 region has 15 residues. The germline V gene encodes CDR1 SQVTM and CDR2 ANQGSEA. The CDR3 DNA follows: TGCAGCATTGAAGTAGAATGGGACGGGAGCTACGACCAGTACTTC. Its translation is CSIEVEWDGSYDQYF.

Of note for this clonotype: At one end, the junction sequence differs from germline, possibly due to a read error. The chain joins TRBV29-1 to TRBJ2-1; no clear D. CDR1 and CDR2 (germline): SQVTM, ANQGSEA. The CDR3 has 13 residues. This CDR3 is CSVGIPFRNGQLF. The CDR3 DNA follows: TGCAGCGTTGGGATTCCGTTTCGAAATGGGCAGCTCTTC.

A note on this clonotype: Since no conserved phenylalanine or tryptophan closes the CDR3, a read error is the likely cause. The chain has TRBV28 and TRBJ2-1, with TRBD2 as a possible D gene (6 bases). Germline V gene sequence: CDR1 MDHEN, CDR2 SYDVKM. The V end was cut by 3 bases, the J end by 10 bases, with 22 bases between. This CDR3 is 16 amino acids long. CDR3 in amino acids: CASSLPRQLGTYEQFL. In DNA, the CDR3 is TGTGCCAGCAGTTTGCCTCGACAGCTTGGGACTTACGAGCAGTTCCTC.

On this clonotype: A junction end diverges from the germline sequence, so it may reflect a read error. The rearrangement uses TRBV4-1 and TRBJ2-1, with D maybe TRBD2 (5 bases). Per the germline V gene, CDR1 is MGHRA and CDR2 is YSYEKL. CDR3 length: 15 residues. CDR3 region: CTSSPLGNNNNEQFF. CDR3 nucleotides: TGCACCAGCAGCCCACTAGGTAACAACAACAATGAGCAGTTCTTC.

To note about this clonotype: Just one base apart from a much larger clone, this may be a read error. This chain's CDR3 is CASIGALGGANVLTF. The CDR3 nucleotides read TGCGCCAGCATCGGAGCGCTTGGTGGGGCCAACGTCCTGACTTTC. The chain combines TRBV5-1 with TRBJ2-6, with D hard to call. Trimming pared 6 bases from V and 3 bases from J, leaving 13 bases between. Germline loops: CDR1 SGHRS, CDR2 YFSETQ. This CDR3 is 15 amino acids long. The variable domain in full, with the rest retrieved from reference TRBV5-1 and TRBJ2-6, is KAGVTQTPRYLIKTRGQQVTLSCSPISGHRSVSWYQQTPGQGLQFLFEYFSETQRNKGNFPGRFSGRQFSNSRSEMNVSTLELGDSALYLCASIGALGGANVLTFGAGSRLTVL.

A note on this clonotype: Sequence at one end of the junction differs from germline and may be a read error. The CDR3 bases are TGTGCCAGCAGCATACCGACAGGGGCGACAGACACGCAGTGGTTT. As protein: CASSIPTGATDTQWF. The chain combines TRBV11-2 with TRBJ2-3, with 8 bases matching TRBD1. Germline lookup yields CDR1 SGHAT and CDR2 FQNNGV. This CDR3 is built from 15 residues.

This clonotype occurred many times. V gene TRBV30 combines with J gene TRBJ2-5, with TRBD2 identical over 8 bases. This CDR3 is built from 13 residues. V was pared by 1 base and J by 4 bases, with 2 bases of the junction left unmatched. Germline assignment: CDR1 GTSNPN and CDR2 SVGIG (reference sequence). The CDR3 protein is CAWSELAGETQYF. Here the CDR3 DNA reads TGTGCCTGGAGTGAGCTAGCGGGAGAGACCCAGTACTTC.

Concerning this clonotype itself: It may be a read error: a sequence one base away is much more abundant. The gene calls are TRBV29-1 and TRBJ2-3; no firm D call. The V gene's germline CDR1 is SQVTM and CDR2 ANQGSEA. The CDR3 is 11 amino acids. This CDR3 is CRVELTDTQYF. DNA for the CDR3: TGCAGAGTTGAACTCACAGATACGCAGTATTTT.

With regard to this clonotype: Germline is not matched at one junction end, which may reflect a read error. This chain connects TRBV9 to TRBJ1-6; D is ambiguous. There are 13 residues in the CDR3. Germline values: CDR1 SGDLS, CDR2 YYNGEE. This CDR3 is CVSSVTEDSPLHF. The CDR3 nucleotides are TGTGTCAGCAGCGTAACGGAAGATTCACCCCTCCACTTT.

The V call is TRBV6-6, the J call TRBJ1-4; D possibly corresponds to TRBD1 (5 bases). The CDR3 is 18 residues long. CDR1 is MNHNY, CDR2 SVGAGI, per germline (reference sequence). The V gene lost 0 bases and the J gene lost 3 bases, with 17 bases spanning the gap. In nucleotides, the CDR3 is TGTGCCAGCAGTTACTCGACCCTAGGGTGGGGGGCTAATGAAAAACTGTTTTTT. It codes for CASSYSTLGWGANEKLFF.

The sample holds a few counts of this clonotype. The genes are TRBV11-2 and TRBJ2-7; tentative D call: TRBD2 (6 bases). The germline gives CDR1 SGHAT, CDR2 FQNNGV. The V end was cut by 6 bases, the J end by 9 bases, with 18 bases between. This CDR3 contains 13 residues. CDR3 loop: CASSFGGASVQYF. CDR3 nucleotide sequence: TGTGCCAGCAGTTTCGGAGGGGCTAGTGTGCAGTACTTC.

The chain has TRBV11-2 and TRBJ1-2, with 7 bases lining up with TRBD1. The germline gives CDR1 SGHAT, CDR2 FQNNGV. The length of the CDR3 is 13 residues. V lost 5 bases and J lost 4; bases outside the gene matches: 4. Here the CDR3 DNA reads TGTGCCAGCAGCCGACAGGGAGCCTATGGCTACACCTTC. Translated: CASSRQGAYGYTF.

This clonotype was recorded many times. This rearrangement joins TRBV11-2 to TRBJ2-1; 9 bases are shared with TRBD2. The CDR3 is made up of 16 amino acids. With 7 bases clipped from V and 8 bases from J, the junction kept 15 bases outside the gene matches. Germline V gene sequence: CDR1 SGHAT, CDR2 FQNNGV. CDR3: CASTSSGSPQSYEQFF. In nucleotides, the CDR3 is TGTGCCAGCACAAGTAGCGGGAGCCCACAGAGCTATGAGCAGTTCTTC.

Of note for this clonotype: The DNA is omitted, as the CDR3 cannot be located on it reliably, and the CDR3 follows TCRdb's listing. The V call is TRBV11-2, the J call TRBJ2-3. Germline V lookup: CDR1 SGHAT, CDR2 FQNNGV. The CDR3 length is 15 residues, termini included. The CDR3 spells CANSFYGCTTDTQYF.

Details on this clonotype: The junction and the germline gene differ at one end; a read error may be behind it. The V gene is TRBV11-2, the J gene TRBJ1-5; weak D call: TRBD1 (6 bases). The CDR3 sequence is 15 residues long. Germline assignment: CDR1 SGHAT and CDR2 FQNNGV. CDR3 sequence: CDSSIEMGGNQPKHF. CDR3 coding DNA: TGTGACAGCAGCATAGAGATGGGGGGCAATCAGCCCAAGCATTTT.

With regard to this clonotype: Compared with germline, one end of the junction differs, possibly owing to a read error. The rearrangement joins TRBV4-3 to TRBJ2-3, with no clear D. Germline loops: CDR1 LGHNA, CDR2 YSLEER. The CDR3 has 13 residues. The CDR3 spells CASSHNRTNTQYF. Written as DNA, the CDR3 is TGCGCCAGCAGCCATAATCGCACAAATACGCAGTATTTT.

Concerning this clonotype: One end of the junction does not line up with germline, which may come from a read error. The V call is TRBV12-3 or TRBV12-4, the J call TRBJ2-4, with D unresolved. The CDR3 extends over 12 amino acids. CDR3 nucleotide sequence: TGTGCCAGCAGTTTCTCCCTAAACATTCAGCACTTC. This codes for CASSFSLNIQHF.

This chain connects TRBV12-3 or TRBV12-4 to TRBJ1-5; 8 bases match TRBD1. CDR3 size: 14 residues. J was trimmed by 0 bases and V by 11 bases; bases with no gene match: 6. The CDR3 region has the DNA TGTGCCTGTAACAGGGGGGTTAGCAATCAGCCCCAGCATTTT. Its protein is CACNRGVSNQPQHF.

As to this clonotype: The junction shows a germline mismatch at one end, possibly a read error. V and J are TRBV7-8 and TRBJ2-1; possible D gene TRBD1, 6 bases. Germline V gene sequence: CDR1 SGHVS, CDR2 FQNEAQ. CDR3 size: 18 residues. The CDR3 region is CASSPLGGPAVSYKEQFF. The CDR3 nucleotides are TGTGCCAGCAGCCCGCTTGGGGGCCCAGCGGTCTCCTACAAGGAGCAGTTCTTC. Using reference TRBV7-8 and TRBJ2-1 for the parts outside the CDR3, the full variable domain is GAGVSQSPRYKVAKRGQDVALRCDPISGHVSLFWYQQALGQGPEFLTYFQNEAQLDKSGLPSDRFFAERPEGSVSTLKIQRTQQEDSAVYLCASSPLGGPAVSYKEQFFGPGTRLTVL.

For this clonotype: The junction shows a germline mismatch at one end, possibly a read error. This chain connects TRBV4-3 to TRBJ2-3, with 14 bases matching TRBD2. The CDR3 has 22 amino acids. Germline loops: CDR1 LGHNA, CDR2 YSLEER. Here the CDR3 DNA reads TGCGCTAGCAGCCAACCTTCTTTCGGGACTAGCGGGAGTTACGGGGAAATAGATACGCAGTATTTT. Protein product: CASSQPSFGTSGSYGEIDTQYF.

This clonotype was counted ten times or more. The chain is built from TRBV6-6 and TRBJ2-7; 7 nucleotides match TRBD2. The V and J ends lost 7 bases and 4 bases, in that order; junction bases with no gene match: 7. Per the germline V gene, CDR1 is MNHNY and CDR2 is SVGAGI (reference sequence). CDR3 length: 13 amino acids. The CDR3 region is CASNRLAGYEQYF. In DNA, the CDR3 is TGTGCCAGCAACCGACTAGCTGGGTACGAGCAGTACTTC.

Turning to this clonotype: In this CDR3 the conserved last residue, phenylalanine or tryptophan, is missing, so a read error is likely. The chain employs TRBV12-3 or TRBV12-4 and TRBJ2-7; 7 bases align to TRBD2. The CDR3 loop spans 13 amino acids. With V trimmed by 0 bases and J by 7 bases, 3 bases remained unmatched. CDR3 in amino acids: CASSLAGGYEQYL. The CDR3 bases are TGTGCCAGCAGTTTAGCGGGAGGGTATGAGCAGTACCTC.

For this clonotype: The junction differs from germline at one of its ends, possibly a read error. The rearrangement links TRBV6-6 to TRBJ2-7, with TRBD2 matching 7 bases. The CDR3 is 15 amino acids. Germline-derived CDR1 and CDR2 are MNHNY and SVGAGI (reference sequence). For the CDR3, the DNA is TGTGCCAGCAGTCACGACACCTGCGGGGACTACGAGCAGCACTTC. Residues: CASSHDTCGDYEQHF.

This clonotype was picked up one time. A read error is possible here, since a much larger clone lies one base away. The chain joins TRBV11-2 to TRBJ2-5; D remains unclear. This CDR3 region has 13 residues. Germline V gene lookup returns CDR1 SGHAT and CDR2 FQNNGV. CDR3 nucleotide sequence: TGTGTCAGCAGCGCACGGTTGAGGGAGACCCAGTACTTC. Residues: CVSSARLRETQYF.

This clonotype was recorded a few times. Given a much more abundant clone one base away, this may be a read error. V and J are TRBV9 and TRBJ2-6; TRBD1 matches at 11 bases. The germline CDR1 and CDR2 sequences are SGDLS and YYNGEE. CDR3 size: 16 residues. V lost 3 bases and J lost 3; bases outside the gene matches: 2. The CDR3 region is CASSDGTGGGANVLTF. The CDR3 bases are TGTGCCAGCAGCGATGGGACAGGGGGTGGGGCCAACGTCCTGACTTTC.